This T cell receptor (beta chain) was captured in a study of CD8 T cells in ankylosing spondylitis. A few counts support this clonotype. Its target is unknown. Making the TCR beta libraries involved quantitative 5'-RACE with molecular barcodes. TCRdb reprocessed the 5' RACE reads with MiXCR, giving one entry per CDR3 protein. The sample yields 200,000 to 250,000 distinct CDR3 sequences, about 7.3% seen once. The V gene's germline CDR1 is SNHLY and CDR2 FYNNEI. Unmatched junction bases numbered 14, after V lost 6 bases and J lost 5 bases. There are 16 residues in the CDR3. Findings and limits, study-wide: Certain motif variants had earlier appeared in reactive arthritis synovial fluid and blood. Reportedly, matched ankylosing spondylitis synovial fluid was significantly enriched for disease-linked clones. Within peripheral blood, clones linked to disease were CD8+ and relatively rare. Characteristic of ankylosing spondylitis blood, it appeared, was a TCR beta motif comprising roughly eight highly homologous variants.

The sample taken for sequencing was blood, either unsorted or a sorted T cell fraction (not recorded which). V gene TRBV2 combines with J gene TRBJ2-5, with 8 bases that match TRBD2. The TCR sequence derives from a male donor with ankylosing spondylitis. Here the CDR3 DNA reads TGTGCCAGCAGATTCGGGAGGGTAACAGCGGGGGAGACCCAGTACTTC. Its translation is CASRFGRVTAGETQYF.